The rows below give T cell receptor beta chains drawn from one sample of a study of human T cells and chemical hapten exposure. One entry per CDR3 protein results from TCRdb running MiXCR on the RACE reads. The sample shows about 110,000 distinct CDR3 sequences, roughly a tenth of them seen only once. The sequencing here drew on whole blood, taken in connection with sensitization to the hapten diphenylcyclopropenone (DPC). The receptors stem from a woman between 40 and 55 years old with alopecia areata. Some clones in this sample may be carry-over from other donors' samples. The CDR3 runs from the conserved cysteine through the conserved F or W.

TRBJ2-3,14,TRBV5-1,CASKLAHSTDTQYF
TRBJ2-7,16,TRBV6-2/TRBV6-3,CASSFGGPPSAYEQYF
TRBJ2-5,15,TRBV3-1,CASSQEGGPGETQYF
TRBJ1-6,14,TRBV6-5,CASSSGTDNSPLHF
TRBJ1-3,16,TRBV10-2,CASSESGRGSGNTIYF
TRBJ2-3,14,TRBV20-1,CSANRDRGEDTQYF
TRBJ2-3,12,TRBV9,CASSASTDTQYF
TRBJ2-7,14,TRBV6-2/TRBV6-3,CASSTGGTNYEQYF
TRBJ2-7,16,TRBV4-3,CASSQDYGGGGGEQYF
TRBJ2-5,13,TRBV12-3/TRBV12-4,CASSGGGAETQYF
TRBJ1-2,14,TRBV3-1,CASSPGTADYGYTF
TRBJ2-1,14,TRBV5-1,CASSLEWGPNEQFF
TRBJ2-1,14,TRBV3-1,CASSLASSYNEQFF
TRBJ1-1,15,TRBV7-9,CASSLELQGGTEAFF
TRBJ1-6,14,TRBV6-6,CASSYSGESSPLHF
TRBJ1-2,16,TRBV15,CATSRYRGEGNYGCTF
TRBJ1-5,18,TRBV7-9,CASSFLGFKRQGDQPQHF
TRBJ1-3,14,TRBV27,CATLFSSSGNTIYF
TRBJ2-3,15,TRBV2,CASSENGGRGDTQYF
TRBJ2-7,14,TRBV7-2,CASSTGGSSYEQYF
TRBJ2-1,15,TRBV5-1,CASSPPGLQFDEQFF
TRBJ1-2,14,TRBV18,CASSPATGLYGYTF
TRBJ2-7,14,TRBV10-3,CAISWTTDHYEQYF